The rows below give T cell receptor beta chains drawn from one sample of a study of graft-versus-host responses after intestinal transplantation. Measured with immunoSEQ multiplex PCR; TCRdb has only the in-frame clones, and not every one. The top ten hold 2% to 2.5% of the sample, which has 45,000 to 50,000 clones, around 90% seen once. Antigen specificity for these receptors is unknown. The material sequenced was unstimulated CD4+ T cells sorted from spleen or lymph node cells, taken before transplant. The receptors shown here come from a human donor who was the organ donor for an intestinal transplant. Each CDR3 is given with its conserved first and last residue. The order of the fields is D gene, V gene, J gene, clone size, CDR3 DNA, CDR3 protein. D genes are given only for firm matches. Not all rows give a size; the values are once, few, many and, for expanded clones, a class.

TRBD1,TRBV28,TRBJ1-5,-,TGTGCCAGCAGCTACGGACAGGCCGACAATCAGCCCCAGCATTTT,CASSYGQADNQPQHF
TRBD1,TRBV7-9,TRBJ1-2,-,TGTGCCAGCAGCTTAGTACCAGGGGGCCACTATGGCTACACCTTC,CASSLVPGGHYGYTF
-,TRBV6-5,TRBJ1-1,-,TGTGCCAGCAGTTTTGGGGAGGCGAACACTGAAGCTTTCTTT,CASSFGEANTEAFF
-,TRBV19,TRBJ1-4,-,TGTGCCAGTAGTCGGGGAACTAATGAAAAACTGTTTTTT,CASSRGTNEKLFF
-,TRBV7-2,TRBJ2-7,-,TGTGCCAGCAGCTTAGGCAGGGGAAGCTACGAGCAGTACTTC,CASSLGRGSYEQYF
-,TRBV6-1,TRBJ2-3,-,TGTGCCAGCAGCGGTGGACTGCTCACAGATACGCAGTATTTT,CASSGGLLTDTQYF
-,TRBV18,TRBJ2-1,-,TGTGCCAGCTCACCACTTGAGGGGTACAACAATGAGCAGTTCTTC,CASSPLEGYNNEQFF
TRBD1,TRBV2,TRBJ1-4,-,TGTGCCAGCAGTGTGCAGGGGGCTGCCACTAATGAAAAACTGTTTTTT,CASSVQGAATNEKLFF
-,TRBV27,TRBJ1-2,-,TGTGCCAGCAGCTGGACATTCTCCCTTGCTAACTATGGCTACACCTTC,CASSWTFSLANYGYTF
-,TRBV4-1,TRBJ2-3,-,TGCGCCAGCAGCCAAGATTCAGGGACTTTCCCTAGCACAGATACGCAGTATTTT,CASSQDSGTFPSTDTQYF
TRBD1,TRBV5-1,TRBJ1-2,-,TGCGCCAGCAGCCACGGACAGGGGGCTTTCTATGGCTACACCTTC,CASSHGQGAFYGYTF
-,TRBV4-3,TRBJ1-1,-,TGCGCCAGCAGCCAAGACAACTCTAGGGTCACTGAAGCTTTCTTT,CASSQDNSRVTEAFF
TRBD2,TRBV25-1,TRBJ2-1,-,TGTGCCAGCAGTACTGGGACTAGCGGGAGGAATGAGCAGTTCTTC,CASSTGTSGRNEQFF
-,TRBV6-1,TRBJ1-5,-,TGTGCCAGCAGTGAAAAAAGGGACCAGCCCCAGCATTTT,CASSEKRDQPQHF
-,TRBV7-3,TRBJ2-1,-,TGTGCCAGCAGCTTAGGACTGCAGGGTTGGATTGAGCAGTTCTTC,CASSLGLQGWIEQFF
TRBD1,TRBV6-5,TRBJ1-2,-,TGTGCCAGCAGCCGAACAGGGGATTATGGCTACACCTTC,CASSRTGDYGYTF
-,TRBV19,TRBJ2-2,-,TGTGCCAGTAGTATATTCGGGGGGCTAAGGACCGGGGAGCTGTTTTTT,CASSIFGGLRTGELFF
-,TRBV28,TRBJ2-4,-,TGTGCCAGCAGTTTAGGAGGGTTCAGGAACTCATCTCCCCACAAAAACATTCAGTACTTC,CASSLGGFRNSSPHKNIQYF
TRBD2,TRBV5-1,TRBJ2-3,-,TGCGCCAGCAGCTTCTCTAGCGGGAGAAGGAGGACAGATACGCAGTATTTT,CASSFSSGRRRTDTQYF
TRBD2,TRBV18,TRBJ2-7,-,TGTGCCAGCTCACCATCTAGCGGGAGGGTTAATTTCAGGTACGAGCAGTACTTC,CASSPSSGRVNFRYEQYF
TRBD2,TRBV11-2,TRBJ2-1,-,TGTGCCAGCAGCCCTAGGACTAGCGGTGGTGAGCAGTTCTTC,CASSPRTSGGEQFF
TRBD1,TRBV7-2,TRBJ1-2,-,TGTGCCAGCAGCTTTCAGGGGGCCAGCTATGGCTACACCTTC,CASSFQGASYGYTF
-,TRBV19,TRBJ2-1,-,TGTGCCAGTAGTAGGGTATCCTCCTACAATGAGCAGTTCTTC,CASSRVSSYNEQFF
TRBD2,TRBV7-3,TRBJ2-3,-,TGTGCCAGCAGCTTAAGCGGGAGGTACACAGATACGCAGTATTTT,CASSLSGRYTDTQYF
TRBD2,TRBV19,TRBJ2-7,-,TGTGCCAGTAGTATAAAAGGTCGGGAGGGACGCGAGCAGTACTTC,CASSIKGREGREQYF
TRBD2,TRBV5-1,TRBJ2-5,-,TGCGCCAGCAGCCTTATAGCGGGAGAGACCCAGTACTTC,CASSLIAGETQYF
-,TRBV29-1,TRBJ2-4,-,TGCAGCGTTGAGGGAGGAGCCAAAAACATTCAGTACTTC,CSVEGGAKNIQYF
-,TRBV28,TRBJ2-7,-,TGTGCCAGCAGCTCCGGGGTGCCCACCTACGAGCAGTACTTC,CASSSGVPTYEQYF
TRBD1,TRBV27,TRBJ1-3,-,TGTGCCAGCAGTTTTCCGACAGGGAGGTCGCGAATTATAGGAAACACCATATATTTT,CASSFPTGRSRIIGNTIYF
-,TRBV5-1,TRBJ2-2,-,TGCGCCAGCAGCTTAACAGGGAACACCGGGGAGCTGTTTTTT,CASSLTGNTGELFF
-,TRBV29-1,TRBJ1-2,-,TGCAGCGTTGTGAGGGCTAACTATGGCTACACCTTC,CSVVRANYGYTF
TRBD1,TRBV19,TRBJ2-7,-,TGTGCCAGTAGTACGGGACAGTACACCTACGAGCAGTACTTC,CASSTGQYTYEQYF
-,TRBV28,TRBJ2-7,-,TGTGCCAGCAGCGCGGGACAAACCTACGAGCAGTACTTC,CASSAGQTYEQYF
TRBD1,TRBV5-1,TRBJ2-7,-,TGCGCCAGCAGCCCAAGGACAGGGAACTCCTACGAGCAGTACTTC,CASSPRTGNSYEQYF
-,TRBV28,TRBJ2-2,-,TGTGCCAGCAGTTTCCCAGGAGGTCGGGCCGGGGAGCTGTTTTTT,CASSFPGGRAGELFF
TRBD1,TRBV28,TRBJ1-5,-,TGTGCCAGCAGTTTCCCAAGACAGGGGGCGGGTCAGCCCCAGCATTTT,CASSFPRQGAGQPQHF
-,TRBV18,TRBJ2-3,-,TGTGCCAGCTCACCCCTCCTTGGCGATACGCAGTATTTT,CASSPLLGDTQYF
-,TRBV25-1,TRBJ2-7,-,TGTGCCAGCAGTGCCGGACCTTACAACTACGAGCAGTACTTC,CASSAGPYNYEQYF
-,TRBV19,TRBJ2-2,once,TGTGCCAGTAGCATATTGGGGCCGGTGACCGGGGAGCTGTTTTTT,CASSILGPVTGELFF
TRBD2,TRBV5-1,TRBJ2-5,-,TGCGCCAGCAGCCTTCAAGCGGGAGGTGGCCAAGAGACCCAGTACTTC,CASSLQAGGGQETQYF
-,TRBV29-1,TRBJ2-3,-,TGCAGCGTTCGGGAGCCTACAGATACGCAGTATTTT,CSVREPTDTQYF
TRBD1,TRBV10-3,TRBJ2-2,-,TGTGCCGTATATCCGGGACAGCAGAACACCGGGGAGCTGTTTTTT,CAVYPGQQNTGELFF
-,TRBV5-1,TRBJ2-7,-,TGCGCCAGCAGCTTTGGCTTGGGCGAGTACGAGCAGTACTTC,CASSFGLGEYEQYF
TRBD1,TRBV25-1,TRBJ1-2,-,TGTGCCAGCAAGGACCAGGGGGTAGGCTACACCTTC,CASKDQGVGYTF
TRBD1,TRBV7-9,TRBJ2-1,-,TGTGCCAGCAGCCCAGTAAGACCAGGGGGACGGTACAATGAGCAGTTCTTC,CASSPVRPGGRYNEQFF
TRBD1,TRBV7-3,TRBJ2-2,-,TGTGCCAGCAGCGGACAGACAGGGCAAACCGGGGAGCTGTTTTTT,CASSGQTGQTGELFF
-,TRBV29-1,TRBJ2-3,-,TGCAGCGTTGAAGACCTCTCTAGCACAGATACGCAGTATTTT,CSVEDLSSTDTQYF
-,TRBV14,TRBJ2-7,-,TGTGCCAGCAGCCCCTCGGAACTCGGGCGGCGAAGTTACGAGCAGTACTTC,CASSPSELGRRSYEQYF
TRBD2,TRBV28,TRBJ2-7,-,TGTGCCAGCAGTTTAGGTGGGACTAGCCTTCCCTACGAGCAGTACTTC,CASSLGGTSLPYEQYF
-,TRBV19,TRBJ1-1,-,TGTGCCAGTAGGACACGCGCCTCCGAAGCTTTCTTT,CASRTRASEAFF
TRBD1,TRBV4-1,TRBJ2-3,-,TGCGCCAGCAGCCAGGGACCGGACAGGGGCGCAGATACGCAGTATTTT,CASSQGPDRGADTQYF
TRBD1,TRBV7-2,TRBJ1-2,-,TGTGCCAGCAGACCCCCGGGACAGAGTTATGGCTACACCTTC,CASRPPGQSYGYTF
TRBD2,TRBV10-2,TRBJ2-1,-,TGCGCCAGCAGTGAAGAGGTAGCGGGATCAAATGAGCAGTTCTTC,CASSEEVAGSNEQFF
-,TRBV14,TRBJ2-3,-,TGTGCCAGCAGCCAGGAACAGGGAATGAGCACAGATACGCAGTATTTT,CASSQEQGMSTDTQYF
TRBD1,TRBV11-2,TRBJ1-1,-,TGTGCCAGCAGCTCCCGACAGGGTGGTGGCAACACTGAAGCTTTCTTT,CASSSRQGGGNTEAFF
TRBD2,TRBV7-8,TRBJ2-7,once,TGTGCCAGCAGCGTCGGGACTATTCCCTCCTACGAGCAGTACTTC,CASSVGTIPSYEQYF
TRBD1,TRBV7-7,TRBJ2-1,-,TGTGCCAGCAGCTTTTGGGACAGTAGTGAGCAGTTCTTC,CASSFWDSSEQFF
-,TRBV7-2,TRBJ2-5,-,TGTGCCAGCAGCGCACTAGGATGGGTATTGGGGGGAGTGAGGACCCAGTACTTC,CASSALGWVLGGVRTQYF
-,TRBV28,TRBJ2-1,-,TGTGCCAGCAGGACCCCGAGGCTAAGTTCCTACAATGAGCAGTTCTTC,CASRTPRLSSYNEQFF